The present T cell receptor (beta chain) was sequenced within a study of T cell responses to AZD1222 COVID-19 vaccine (dated by TCRdb to 2020 to 2022). With respect to the entire study: Because spike-specific TCR depth and breadth did not differ between the two schedules, AZD1222 recipients who got a second dose at roughly 4 weeks were pooled with those who got a second dose at roughly 12 weeks. TCR sequencing covered some 240 trial participants: nearly 210 given two doses of AZD1222 and about 26 given two doses of MenACWY control vaccine. Trial participants were enrolled into age subgroups of 18-55, 56-69 and 70-plus years, which contained 148, 28 and 57 TCR-sequenced participants, respectively. The paper's findings and limits, for the study overall: The whole spike protein was spanned by vaccine-associated CD4 TCRs, and dominant responses were seen in regions 160-218 and 743-854. Epitopes outside the regions mutated in the B.1.351 and B.1.1.7 variants were reportedly recognized by nearly half of the unique spike-specific TCRs. Participants were mostly white British and included more females than males, and it was suggested by the authors that clonal diversity may have been underestimated. A significant rise in spike-specific TCR breadth and depth was observed after two AZD1222 doses relative to day 0 and relative to MenACWY recipients. Conclusions about previously exposed vaccinees are limited, since just a handful of AZD1222 recipients were seropositive for SARS-CoV-2 at baseline. Because no day 14 peak-response samples were available, repertoires were characterized only after the peak T cell response. In the small 56-69-year group, the increase in depth fell short of significance, most likely because of low power.

The germline V gene specifies SNHLY as CDR1 and FYNNEI as CDR2. Including cysteine and phenylalanine, the CDR3 has 16 amino acids. Solely the CDR3 DNA is kept, with 48 bases framed from the first base. V gives up 3 bases and J gives up 0 bases, and the segment between their germline ends measures 9 bases. The CDR3 regions of human TCRbeta chains were analyzed by immunosequencing. The original methods were these. TCRs in the repertoires were matched against a reference library of SARS-CoV-2-specific TCRs that had been generated with the MIRA antigen-specificity platform. Breadth meant the fraction of unique TCRs that were SARS-CoV-2-associated, whereas depth meant the fraction of total T cells that were SARS-CoV-2-associated. Using the MIRA data, each spike-specific TCR was assigned both to the spike region to which the TCR was reactive and to a CD4 or CD8 class. Log10-transformed breadth and depth values were compared by one-way ANOVA with Sidak's multiple comparisons tests. Sourced from immuneACCESS, this table was stored by TCRdb with only in-frame sequences that have V and J called. A share of the clones is absent; for the studies checked, an unresolved V gene accounts for under half, and the remainder has no known explanation. The V and J calls and clone size come from that table; D and trimming were worked out from the DNA. The sample has roughly 100,000 clones on record, more than 75% of them singletons. Jointly, the top ten make up around 5% of the sample.

The time point label of this sample denotes: baseline before first vaccination. Vaccinee samples were obtained from the UK trials COV001 and COV002, which included a single-blind randomized controlled phase 2/3 trial of AZD1222 (ChAdOx1 nCoV-19) in healthy adults. Trial participant PBMC samples were collected at day 0 and day 28 after the second dose for TCRbeta chain sequencing. The sample holds a few counts of this clone. Its cognate antigen has yet to be identified. The input lacks base qualities; no much larger clone sits a single base away. This TCR derives from an adult in good health. The source material was peripheral blood, sampled on day 0 of AZD1222 vaccination. This chain joins TRBV2 to TRBJ2-6, with no confidently assigned D gene. CDR3 sequence: CASSDSWHSGANVLTF. In nucleotides, the sequence is TGTGCCAGCAGTGATTCTTGGCACTCTGGGGCCAACGTCCTGACTTTC.